The clone carrying this T cell receptor (beta chain) has only one observation. The entry originates in a study of PD-L1 blockade in urothelial cancer. The overall study: Patients commenced intravenous atezolizumab, 1,200 mg every 3 weeks, around 2014. Investigators checked blood 3 weeks (second dose) and 6 weeks after treatment start. Blood samples contained a median about 130,000 T cells.

Time point defined: pretreatment peripheral blood. This CDR3 has 17 residues. Germline trimming cut 4 bases from V and 2 bases from J; bases unmatched to any gene: 4. The V gene's germline CDR1 is SEHNR and CDR2 FQNEAQ (reference sequence). Libraries were prepared by immunoSEQ multiplex PCR; TCRdb keeps only in-frame clonotypes and omits some of them. The sample yields more than 50,000 clones, around 86% seen once. The material was PBMCs, obtained around atezolizumab (anti-PD-L1) treatment. The TCR comes from a man aged 65 to 79 with urothelial cancer. The chain links TRBV7-9 to TRBJ2-5; the match to TRBD2 covers 16 bases. The CDR3 coding sequence is TGTGCCAGCAGCTCCCCGGGACTAGCGGGAGGGCAAGAGACCCAGTACTTC. The encoded protein is CASSSPGLAGGQETQYF.